The clone carrying this TCR beta chain was counted a few times. The source of the sample is a study of identical twins. TCRdb reprocessed the 5' RACE reads via MiXCR and lists one record per CDR3 protein. The data contain under 500,000 distinct CDR3 sequences, more than 13% of them singletons. CDR1 GTSNPN and CDR2 SVGIG come from the germline V gene (reference sequence). The V end lost 1 base, the J end lost 6 bases, and 16 bases lay between the germline ends. The CDR3 is made up of 15 amino acids. In addition, the sample was reused for a study of yellow fever vaccine responses in identical twins. Turning to that study: Vaccine T cell responses of twins reportedly seemed partly convergent and partly personalized.

Sequenced sample: CD4+ T cells sorted from blood. V usage is TRBV30 and J usage is TRBJ2-1; D is possibly TRBD2 (5 bases). The sequence was collected from a woman aged 18-30 years in good health. CDR3 sequence (DNA): TGTGCCTGGAGTGCGGCGGGCAGTATAGGCAATGAGCAGTTCTTC. Encoded protein: CAWSAAGSIGNEQFF.